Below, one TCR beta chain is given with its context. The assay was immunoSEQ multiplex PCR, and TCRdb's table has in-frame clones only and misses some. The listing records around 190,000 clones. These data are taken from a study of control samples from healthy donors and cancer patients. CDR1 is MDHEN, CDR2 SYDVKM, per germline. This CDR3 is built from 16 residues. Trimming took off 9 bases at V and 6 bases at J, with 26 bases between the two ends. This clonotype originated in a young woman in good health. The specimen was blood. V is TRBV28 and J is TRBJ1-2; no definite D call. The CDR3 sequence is CASLWGRTHSFDGYTF. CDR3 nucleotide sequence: TGTGCCAGTTTATGGGGTAGAACACATTCCTTCGATGGCTACACCTTC.